A single sample is the source of the 21 T cell receptor beta chains below, sequenced in a study of T cell repertoires in cytomegalovirus infection. Which antigens these TCRs recognize remains unknown. TCRdb reanalysed the reads using MiXCR and keeps one entry per CDR3 protein. The profile shows some 560,000 distinct CDR3 sequences, roughly 43% of them singletons. The starting material was cultured PBMCs, obtained from culture after CMV antigen stimulation. The source is a human donor in good health (CMV status not recorded). Some clones in this sample may be carry-over from other donors' samples.

V usage is TRBV12-3 or TRBV12-4 and J usage is TRBJ1-1; D not certain. This CDR3 is built from 13 residues. V was shortened by 4 bases and J by 4 bases, with 10 bases between the two germline ends. The CDR3 sequence: CASSSVSTTEAFF. DNA of the CDR3: TGTGCCAGCAGTTCCGTCTCTACCACTGAAGCTTTCTTT.

This clonotype has only a few counts. The J gene is TRBJ2-1, the V gene TRBV7-2; D gene unclear. This CDR3 contains 14 residues. The V gene lost 4 bases and the J gene lost 4 bases, with 11 bases spanning the gap. The germline V gene has CDR1 SGHTA and CDR2 FQGNSA. CDR3: CASSYLGTYNEQFF. The CDR3 nucleotides are TGTGCCAGCAGCTACCTCGGAACGTACAATGAGCAGTTCTTC.

The rearrangement links TRBV18 to TRBJ2-7, with D unresolved. Germline CDR1 KGHSH, CDR2 LQKENI. This CDR3 spans 13 amino acids. The V and J ends lost 3 bases and 3 bases respectively, with 9 bases between them. The CDR3 region is CASSPEAGYEQYF. The CDR3 DNA sequence: TGTGCCAGCTCACCCGAAGCAGGCTACGAGCAGTACTTC.

J is TRBJ2-5 and V is TRBV27; the match to TRBD1 covers 7 bases. The CDR3 runs 15 residues. V trimming: 3 bases; J trimming: 4 bases; junction bases outside the gene matches: 8. Germline lookup yields CDR1 MNHEY and CDR2 SMNVEV (reference sequence). The CDR3 DNA is TGTGCCAGCAGTTTGGTTGGGGCAGGGGGAGAGACCCAGTACTTC. Protein sequence: CASSLVGAGGETQYF.

The chain has TRBV7-2 and TRBJ2-7; D ambiguous. CDR1 and CDR2 (germline): SGHTA, FQGNSA. V was cut by 7 bases and J by 6 bases, with 16 bases left in between. This CDR3 spans 13 amino acids. Here the CDR3 DNA reads TGTGCCAGCAAGCAAGCCTCTTCCCGCGAGCAGTACTTC. It is translated as CASKQASSREQYF. The variable domain in full, with the rest retrieved from reference TRBV7-2 and TRBJ2-7, is GAGVSQSPSNKVTEKGKDVELRCDPISGHTALYWYRQSLGQGLEFLIYFQGNSAPDKSGLPSDRFSAERTGGSVSTLTIQRTQQEDSAVYLCASKQASSREQYFGPGTRLTVT.

The J gene is TRBJ2-6, the V gene TRBV7-9; D assignment may be TRBD1 or TRBD2 (5 bases each). CDR1 is SEHNR and CDR2 is FQNEAQ in the germline V gene (reference sequence). Trimming took 4 bases from V and 1 from J, leaving 26 bases between them. The CDR3 runs 21 residues. The DNA for the CDR3 is TGTGCCAGCAGCTCAAATATTGCAGGGAGCCTGGTTTATTCTGGGGCCAACGTCCTGACTTTC. The encoded protein is CASSSNIAGSLVYSGANVLTF. Full variable domain (rest looked up from reference TRBV7-9 and TRBJ2-6): DTGVSQNPRHKITKRGQNVTFRCDPISEHNRLYWYRQTLGQGPEFLTYFQNEAQLEKSRLLSDRFSAERPKGSFSTLEIQRTEQGDSAMYLCASSSNIAGSLVYSGANVLTFGAGSRLTVL.

V and J are TRBV7-2 and TRBJ2-1; D possibly corresponds to TRBD2 (6 bases). Trimming removed 1 base from V and 9 bases from J, with 19 bases in between. This CDR3 is 16 amino acids long. The germline V gene encodes CDR1 SGHTA and CDR2 FQGNSA. This chain's CDR3 is CASSLDWGGSLGEQFF. The CDR3 DNA follows: TGTGCCAGCAGCTTAGATTGGGGAGGTTCTTTGGGTGAGCAGTTCTTC.

This clonotype was detected only a few times. The J gene is TRBJ2-3, the V gene TRBV7-2; D gene uncertain. V was clipped by 5 bases and J by 6 bases, with 12 bases between them. In germline, CDR1 is SGHTA, CDR2 FQGNSA. The CDR3 extends over 13 amino acids. CDR3 amino acids: CASSPAVEDTQYF. DNA of the CDR3: TGTGCCAGCAGCCCGGCGGTAGAGGATACGCAGTATTTT.

The chain employs TRBV2 and TRBJ2-3, with 10 bases identical to TRBD2. CDR1 is SNHLY, CDR2 FYNNEI, per germline. The CDR3 runs to 15 residues. V trimming: 5 bases; J trimming: 6 bases; junction bases outside the gene matches: 8. CDR3 in amino acids: CASSQLAGIGDTQYF. The CDR3 region has the DNA TGTGCCAGCAGTCAACTAGCGGGGATAGGGGATACGCAGTATTTT. The whole variable domain, remainder taken from reference TRBV2 and TRBJ2-3, is EPEVTQTPSHQVTQMGQEVILRCVPISNHLYFYWYRQILGQKVEFLVSFYNNEISEKSEIFDDQFSVERPDGSNFTLKIRSTKLEDSAMYFCASSQLAGIGDTQYFGPGTRLTVL.

This clonotype was found a few times. The chain links TRBV6-1 to TRBJ1-1; TRBD1 matches 7 bases. The CDR3 length is 14 residues. The germline CDR1 and CDR2 sequences are MNHNS and SASEGT. J lost 0 bases, V lost 5 bases, and 3 bases had no gene match. CDR3 nucleotide sequence: TGTGCCAGCAGTTGGGACAGCCTGAACACTGAAGCTTTCTTT. The encoded protein is CASSWDSLNTEAFF.

The chain uses TRBV19 and TRBJ2-4; perhaps TRBD1 as D (6 bases). Germline lookup yields CDR1 LNHDA and CDR2 SQIVND (reference sequence). V lost 3 bases, J lost 0 bases, and 15 bases lay in between. CDR3 length: 17 residues. The CDR3 region is CASSMGAATLAKNIQYF. The CDR3 nucleotides are TGTGCCAGTAGTATGGGGGCAGCCACCTTAGCCAAAAACATTCAGTACTTC.

This clonotype was observed at least ten times. This chain links TRBV7-2 with TRBJ2-7; perhaps TRBD1 as D (5 bases). This CDR3 is 13 amino acids long. Germline values: CDR1 SGHTA, CDR2 FQGNSA. The V and J ends lost 5 bases and 2 bases respectively, with 10 bases between them. CDR3 bases: TGTGCCAGCAGCCTATGGGGCACCTACGAGCAGTACTTC. Protein product: CASSLWGTYEQYF.

This clonotype appeared a few times. The rearrangement uses TRBV7-2 and TRBJ2-1, with D unresolved. Trimming removed 4 bases at V and 5 bases at J, with 15 bases between. The CDR3 covers 15 residues. Germline lookup yields CDR1 SGHTA and CDR2 FQGNSA. CDR3 sequence (DNA): TGTGCCAGCAGCTCCATATCGCCTCGGAACAATGAGCAGTTCTTC. This encodes CASSSISPRNNEQFF. The full variable domain, its missing parts supplied by reference TRBV7-2 and TRBJ2-1, is GAGVSQSPSNKVTEKGKDVELRCDPISGHTALYWYRQSLGQGLEFLIYFQGNSAPDKSGLPSDRFSAERTGGSVSTLTIQRTQQEDSAVYLCASSSISPRNNEQFFGPGTRLTVL.

This clonotype was counted between two and nine times. The J gene is TRBJ2-3, the V gene TRBV7-2; D uncertain. V lost 4 bases, J lost 5 bases, and 10 bases lay in between. The V gene's germline CDR1 is SGHTA and CDR2 FQGNSA. The CDR3 consists of 13 residues. DNA of the CDR3: TGTGCCAGCAGCTGGAGCGTGGGAGATACGCAGTATTTT. It codes for CASSWSVGDTQYF.

The chain recombines TRBV10-3 with TRBJ2-5, with D possibly called TRBD1 or TRBD2 (5 bases each). The germline gives CDR1 ENHRY, CDR2 SYGVKD. The CDR3 is 15 amino acids. V shed 6 bases and J shed 3 bases, with 17 bases lying between them. The CDR3: CAISSQSGAEETQYF. In nucleotides, the CDR3 is TGTGCCATCAGCTCCCAATCCGGGGCCGAAGAGACCCAGTACTTC.

The rearrangement uses TRBV12-3 or TRBV12-4 and TRBJ1-4; TRBD1 is a possible D gene (6 bases). The CDR3 length is 14 residues. Trimming took 6 bases from V and 8 from J, leaving 16 bases between them. CDR3 sequence: CASSLLGQLEKLFF. CDR3 coding DNA: TGTGCCAGCAGCTTACTCGGACAGCTGGAAAAACTGTTTTTT.

In this sample, this clonotype turned up a few times. The rearrangement links TRBV7-2 to TRBJ2-1; the D is unclear. The CDR3 sequence is 16 residues long. Germline-derived CDR1 and CDR2 are SGHTA and FQGNSA. Trimming took 2 bases from V and 0 from J, leaving 11 bases between them. Written as DNA, the CDR3 is TGTGCCAGCAGCTTACGCCCTCAAATCTCCTACAATGAGCAGTTCTTC. This translates into CASSLRPQISYNEQFF. The full variable domain, rest sourced from reference TRBV7-2 and TRBJ2-1, is GAGVSQSPSNKVTEKGKDVELRCDPISGHTALYWYRQSLGQGLEFLIYFQGNSAPDKSGLPSDRFSAERTGGSVSTLTIQRTQQEDSAVYLCASSLRPQISYNEQFFGPGTRLTVL.

The table lists this clonotype with a few counts. The rearrangement joins TRBV7-9 to TRBJ2-3; D not resolved. CDR3 length equals 12 residues. From germline, CDR1 is SEHNR and CDR2 FQNEAQ (reference sequence). With 4 bases removed from V and 8 bases from J, the gap between germline ends came to 10 bases. The CDR3 bases are TGTGCCAGCAGCTCAGGCCCCGGTACGCAGTATTTT. Protein product: CASSSGPGTQYF.

This clonotype was seen repeatedly, ten times or more. This chain joins TRBV7-2 and TRBJ2-7; 13 bases are shared with TRBD2. The V and J ends lost 5 bases and 3 bases, in that order; junction bases with no gene match: 4. The CDR3 has 15 amino acids. Germline CDR1 and CDR2: SGHTA and FQGNSA. DNA of the CDR3: TGTGCCAGCAGCCCACGGACTAGCGGGGGCTACGAGCAGTACTTC. This gives the protein CASSPRTSGGYEQYF.

This clonotype came up a few times. The rearrangement uses TRBV7-9 and TRBJ1-3, with D hard to call. CDR3 length: 16 amino acids. With 5 bases removed from V and 0 bases from J, the gap between germline ends came to 14 bases. Germline-derived CDR1 and CDR2 are SEHNR and FQNEAQ (reference sequence). The CDR3 is CASSTTGTFSGNTIYF. The CDR3 coding sequence is TGTGCCAGCAGCACCACGGGAACCTTCTCTGGAAACACCATATATTTT.

This chain uses TRBV2 with TRBJ2-1; D might be TRBD1 (5 bases). Trimming cost V 4 bases and J 2 bases, with 12 bases left between them. CDR1 and CDR2 (germline): SNHLY, FYNNEI. The CDR3 contains 15 residues. The CDR3 region is CASSVEGVPYNEQFF. Here the CDR3 DNA reads TGTGCCAGCAGTGTAGAAGGGGTCCCCTACAATGAGCAGTTCTTC.